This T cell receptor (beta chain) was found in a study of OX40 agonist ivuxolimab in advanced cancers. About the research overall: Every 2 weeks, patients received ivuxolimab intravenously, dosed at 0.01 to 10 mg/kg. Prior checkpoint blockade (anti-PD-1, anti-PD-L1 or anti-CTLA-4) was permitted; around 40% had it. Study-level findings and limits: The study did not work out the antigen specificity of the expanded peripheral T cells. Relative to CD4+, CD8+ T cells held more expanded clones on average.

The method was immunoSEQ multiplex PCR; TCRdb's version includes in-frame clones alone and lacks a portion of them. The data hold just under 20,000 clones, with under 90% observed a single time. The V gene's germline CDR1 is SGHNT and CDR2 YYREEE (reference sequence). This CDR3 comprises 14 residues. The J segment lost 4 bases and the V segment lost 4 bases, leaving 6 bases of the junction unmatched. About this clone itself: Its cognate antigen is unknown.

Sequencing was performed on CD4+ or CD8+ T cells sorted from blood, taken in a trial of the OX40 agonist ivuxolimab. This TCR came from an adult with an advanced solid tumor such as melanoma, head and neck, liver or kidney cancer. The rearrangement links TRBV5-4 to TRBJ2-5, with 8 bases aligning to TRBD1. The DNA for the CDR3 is TGTGCCAGCAGCCCAGGACAGGGTCGAGAGACCCAGTACTTC. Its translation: CASSPGQGRETQYF.